The source of this TCR beta chain is a study of cytomegalovirus exposure and HLA in healthy donors (TCRdb year 2017). The study in broad terms: An earlier analysis of several hundred of the donors reported about 290 Gb of sequence data and approximately 110 million unique TCR beta sequences from about 180 million T cells. Approximately 300 gigabases of sequencing data and tens of millions of unique TCR sequences were included in an early release covering several hundred HLA-typed donors. The genetic ancestry cluster associated with self-reported Caucasian donors included 81% of the 398 genotyped donors. The study aimed to test whether cataloging public T cell receptors could reveal signatures of past pathogen exposure. The study used immunosequencing to profile the T cell repertoires of some 600 subjects and linked those repertoires to cytomegalovirus serostatus. Besides the first cohort of 666 subjects, a separate validation cohort made up of 120 different subjects was used. The study combined high-throughput TCR immunosequencing, statistical association of individual TCRs with disease status, and machine learning to predict cytomegalovirus infection status. To study patterns of TCR occurrence, a later analysis re-analyzed previously published TCR beta repertoires from several hundred donors and added high-resolution HLA genotyping. In the later analysis, no new phenotypic data were used to find candidate immune exposures; instead, reliance was placed on TCR beta sequences and their occurrence across donors. An earlier analysis of fewer than 750 of the donors used high-throughput TCR beta sequencing to judge whether each TCR beta V gene segment behaved as functional or pseudogenic. Donor age, sex, ethnicity and CMV serostatus were collected together with the repertoire data. In a later genetic analysis, genome-wide SNP genotypes for about three fifths of the roughly 670 donors were used, and that subset was treated as a discovery cohort. All discovery cohort repertoires had been generated using a single sequencing platform. Class I and class II HLA loci were covered by the typing at four-digit resolution. Typing coverage differed by locus: A, B, C, DRB1 and DQB1 were typed in roughly 629-640 donors, DQA1 in approximately 520, DPA1 in approximately 600, and DPB1 in 450 to 490. Five DR-DQ haplotypes were treated as single units for association and clustering because of strong linkage in the cohort. Among almost 400 genotyped donors of the cohort, an average of around 240,000 unique TCR beta nucleotide sequences were sequenced per donor, around 20% of them non-productive. Beyond this particular receptor, the publication reports: Because some donors lacked HLA typing at each locus, the association tests relied only on the typed subset. Because counts were too low, around 17 rarely observed V segments, including chromosome 9 orphons, were left out of the earlier analysis of 587 of the donors. While some public TCRs were present in many individuals, most TCR sequences turned up only very rarely across donors. In an earlier analysis of around 500 of the donors, most TCR beta V segments appeared in productive rearrangements about 87% or about 30% of the time, broadly matching IMGT annotations. Cytomegalovirus status was reported to be diagnosed by the classifier with high specificity and sensitivity in both the original and validation cohorts. The cohort was sequenced for TCR beta chains only, and without alpha or paired-chain data the features that could be detected were limited. Linkage disequilibrium might explain the correlated functional status among segregating V segments, but an unknown experimental factor could not be excluded. Immune exposure information for the cohort was limited to CMV serostatus. It was suggested by the authors that the approach could potentially be generalized to other disease states and immunological phenotypes. When HLA alleles, especially DR and DQ, strongly co-occurred, TCR associations were difficult to assign to individual alleles. In a later genetic analysis, fewer N-insertions in productive TCRs were reported among donors in an Asian-associated ancestry cluster than the approximately 670-donor mean. A few of the identified cytomegalovirus-associated TCR beta chains were confirmed in vitro to be specific for cytomegalovirus antigens. In a later genetic analysis, a missense DCLRE1C variant was associated with V-gene and J-gene trimming of TCR beta chains, and the association was replicated in an independent cohort. In the study, around 150 TCR beta chains were listed as associated with cytomegalovirus. The presence/absence analyses assumed that sequencing depth was roughly uniform across donors, and that assumption may not be true. Several of the top co-occurrence clusters appeared to be linked to parvovirus B19, influenza, CMV and Epstein-Barr virus, according to a later analysis. A cluster of highly shared sequence variants was judged likely to represent a technical artifact of the sequencing pipeline. A later analysis associated some 17,000 TCR beta sequences with specific HLA alleles at a false discovery rate of 0.05. In a later analysis, the rate of TCR association differed among HLA loci, with DRB1 alleles having the most associated TCRs and HLA-C alleles having the fewest. Most CMV-associated TCR beta chains appeared to be HLA-restricted in a later analysis, and the HLA associations seemed to be driven largely by CMV exposure. A further reported finding was that TCR beta sequences accurately predicted the HLA-A and HLA-B alleles for most subjects in the first cohort. Some IMGT-functional V segments, including TRBV6-2 and TRBV6-3, could not be told apart with the 87-base-pair reads, so those segments were excluded. In a later analysis, HLA-associated TCR beta chains showed more clonal expansion and lower generation probabilities than non-associated chains that were equally common.

The cohort consisted of approximately 670 healthy bone marrow donors. Cohort members were all nominally healthy when sampled, although unrecorded immune exposures were likely present. The donor tested CMV seropositive, placing the donor among the 290 or so seropositive members of the cohort. Each donor provided a peripheral blood sample, and peripheral blood mononuclear cells were used for TCR beta sequencing. Genomic DNA was extracted from the blood cell samples with the Qiagen DNeasy Blood Extraction Kit. CDR1 and CDR2, looked up from the germline V gene (reference sequence), are GTSNPN and SVGIG. The CDR3 contains 14 residues, cysteine and phenylalanine counted. Just the 42-base CDR3 DNA is kept, in frame starting at base 1. V lost 2 bases and J lost 6 bases; the stretch between them is 11 bases long. About this clone itself: Its antigen remains unidentified. Per-base qualities were not stored, and no clone one base away is much larger.

Library preparation used the immunoSEQ multiplex PCR assay. For the multiplex PCR, a mixture combining 60 forward primers for TCR Vbeta segments and 13 reverse primers for TCR Jbeta segments was used. The CDR3 region of rearranged TCR beta genes was amplified from genomic DNA by a multiplex PCR assay. On the Illumina HiSeq System, the amplified TCR beta libraries were sequenced as 87-base-pair reads. Per the original workflow: A later analysis counted about 82 million unique TCR beta chains across the 500 to 850 repertoires, and 10 million to 11 million of these chains were shared by at least two donors. To remove PCR and sequencing errors, raw reads were error-corrected and collapsed into unique sequences using a nearest-neighbor algorithm that merged closely related sequences. V, D and J gene segments were assigned by aligning CDR3 sequences to IMGT reference sequences. For a sequence to be retained, at least a six-nucleotide match to both a V gene segment and a J gene segment was required. Rearrangements were classified as productive when the CDR3 lacked stop codons and remained in frame with V and J, and all other rearrangements were classified as non-productive. CDR3 was defined according to IMGT convention as the region running from the second conserved V-encoded cysteine to the conserved J-encoded phenylalanine. The earlier analysis of 587 of the donors excluded sequences that lacked an unambiguous match to a single V gene segment. In an earlier analysis of 587 of the donors, V segments were called functional above 56.7% productive rearrangements and were called segregating when the between-donor standard deviation exceeded 5%. To diagnose cytomegalovirus status from the catalog of TCR beta chain sequences, a statistical classification framework was built. V and J gene assignment, in a later analysis, came from comparing TCR nucleotide sequences with IMGT/GENE-DB human TR gene sequences. A later analysis assigned CDR3 sequences and most-parsimonious VDJ recombination scenarios with the TCRdist pipeline. In a later analysis, every TCR beta chain was defined by the combination of its CDR3 amino acid sequence and its V-gene family, and reads without a unique V-gene family were dropped. In a later analysis, approximately 590 highly shared, low-generation-probability nucleotide sequences were removed to address suspected cross-contamination and a sequencing artifact. A later analysis calculated a clonal expansion index for each public chain from normalized within-repertoire ranks of inferred template counts. In a later analysis, generation probabilities were computed using a VDJ recombination model fitted to out-of-frame rearrangements, and the results were checked against IGoR. A later analysis scored TCR-TCR, TCR-HLA and TCR-CMV co-occurrence with hypergeometric tests, applying a repertoire-size bias correction to TCR pairs. To estimate false discovery rates, a later analysis permuted the HLA or CMV assignments 20 times. In a later analysis, co-occurring TCRs were grouped with DBSCAN, and TCRdist sequence similarity was added when clustering was performed within HLA-allele-positive subsets. Repertoires with fewer than 30,000 or more than 120,000 public chains, plus five repertoires with anomalous nucleotide sharing, were excluded from co-occurrence clustering. TCRdb stores this immuneACCESS table with in-frame sequences only. Part of the clones is absent; in the studies checked, under half of the shortfall reflects unresolved V genes, and no reason is known for the rest. The V and J calls and the clone size are those of that table, but D and trimming were determined from the DNA. This sample gives around 150,000 clones in total; roughly 72% of them show up just once. Roughly 7.1% of the sample goes to the ten largest clones.

The sequence joins TRBV30 to TRBJ1-6; perhaps TRBD1 is the D gene, with 5 bases matching. The sample consisted of PBMCs. The TCR sequence derives from a man in his forties in good health and CMV-seropositive. In nucleotide form, the sequence is TGTGCCTGGAGTAGGACATCGGGTAATTCACCCCTCCACTTT. This encodes CAWSRTSGNSPLHF.